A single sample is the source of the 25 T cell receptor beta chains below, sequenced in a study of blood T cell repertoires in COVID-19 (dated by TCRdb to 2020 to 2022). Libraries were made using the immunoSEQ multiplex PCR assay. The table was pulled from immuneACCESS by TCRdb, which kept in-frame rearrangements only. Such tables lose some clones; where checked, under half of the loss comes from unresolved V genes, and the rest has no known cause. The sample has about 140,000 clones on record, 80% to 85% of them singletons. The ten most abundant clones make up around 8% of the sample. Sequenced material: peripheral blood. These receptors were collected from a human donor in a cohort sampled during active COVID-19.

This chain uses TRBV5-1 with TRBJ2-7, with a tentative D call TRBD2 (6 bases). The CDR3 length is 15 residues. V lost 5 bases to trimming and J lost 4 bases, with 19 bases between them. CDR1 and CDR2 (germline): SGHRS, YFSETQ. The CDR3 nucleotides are TGCGCCAGCAGACGACTTGCAGGAGGGCTATACGAGCAGTACTTC. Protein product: CASRRLAGGLYEQYF.

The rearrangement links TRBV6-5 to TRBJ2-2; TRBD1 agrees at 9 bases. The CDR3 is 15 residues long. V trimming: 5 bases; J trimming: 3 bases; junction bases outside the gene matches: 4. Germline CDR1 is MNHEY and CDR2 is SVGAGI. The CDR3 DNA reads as TGTGCCAGCAGTATACAGGGGGCCTACACCGGGGAGCTGTTTTTT. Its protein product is CASSIQGAYTGELFF.

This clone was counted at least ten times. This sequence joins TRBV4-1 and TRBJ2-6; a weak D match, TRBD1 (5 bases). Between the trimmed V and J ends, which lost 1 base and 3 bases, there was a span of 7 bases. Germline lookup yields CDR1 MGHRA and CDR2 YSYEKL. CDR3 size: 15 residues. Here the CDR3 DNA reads TGCGCCAGCAGCCAAGCAGGGTTTGGGGCCAACGTCCTGACTTTC. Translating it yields CASSQAGFGANVLTF.

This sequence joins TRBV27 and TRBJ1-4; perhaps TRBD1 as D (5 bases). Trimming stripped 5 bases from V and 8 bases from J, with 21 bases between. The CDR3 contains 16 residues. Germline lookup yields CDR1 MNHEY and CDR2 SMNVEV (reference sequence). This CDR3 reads CASSATSWGAGEKLFF. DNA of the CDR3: TGTGCCAGCAGTGCCACCTCGTGGGGCGCGGGGGAAAAACTGTTTTTT.

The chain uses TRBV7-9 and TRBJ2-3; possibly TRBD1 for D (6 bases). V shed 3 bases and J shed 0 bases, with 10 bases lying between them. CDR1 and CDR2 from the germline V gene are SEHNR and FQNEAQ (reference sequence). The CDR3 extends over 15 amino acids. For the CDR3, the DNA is TGTGCCAGCAGCTTCCGACAGGCCAGCACAGATACGCAGTATTTT. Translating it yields CASSFRQASTDTQYF.

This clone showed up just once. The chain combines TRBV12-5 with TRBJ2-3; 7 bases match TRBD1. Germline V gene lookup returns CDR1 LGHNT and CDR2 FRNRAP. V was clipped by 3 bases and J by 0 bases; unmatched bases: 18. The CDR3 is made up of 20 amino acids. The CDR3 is CASGLGTDSGERYSTDTQYF. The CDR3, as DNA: TGTGCTAGTGGTTTAGGGACAGATTCCGGGGAGAGATACAGCACAGATACGCAGTATTTT.

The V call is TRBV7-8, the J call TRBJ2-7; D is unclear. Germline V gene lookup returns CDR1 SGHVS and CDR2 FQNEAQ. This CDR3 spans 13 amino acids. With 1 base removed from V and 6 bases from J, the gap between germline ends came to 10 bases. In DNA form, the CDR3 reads TGTGCCAGCAGCTTAGGACACTCACTCGAGCAGTACTTC. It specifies CASSLGHSLEQYF.

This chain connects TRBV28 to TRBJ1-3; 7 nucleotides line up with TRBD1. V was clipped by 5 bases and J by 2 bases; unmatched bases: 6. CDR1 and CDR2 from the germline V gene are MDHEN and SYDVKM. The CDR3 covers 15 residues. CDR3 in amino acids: CASSLLQGTGNTIYF. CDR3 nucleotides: TGTGCCAGCAGTCTCTTACAGGGGACTGGAAACACCATATATTTT.

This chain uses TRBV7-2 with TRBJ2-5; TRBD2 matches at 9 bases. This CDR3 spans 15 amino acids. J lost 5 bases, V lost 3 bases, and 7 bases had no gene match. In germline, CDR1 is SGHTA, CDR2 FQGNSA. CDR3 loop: CASSLRGGSGETQYF. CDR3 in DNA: TGTGCCAGCAGCTTGCGGGGGGGCTCTGGCGAGACCCAGTACTTC.

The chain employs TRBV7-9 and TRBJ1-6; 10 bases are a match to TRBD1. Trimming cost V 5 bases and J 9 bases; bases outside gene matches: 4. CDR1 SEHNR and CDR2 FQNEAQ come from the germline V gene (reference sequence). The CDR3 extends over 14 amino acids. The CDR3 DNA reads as TGTGCCAGCAGCGCCGGGACAGGGGCTTCACCCCTCCACTTT. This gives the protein CASSAGTGASPLHF.

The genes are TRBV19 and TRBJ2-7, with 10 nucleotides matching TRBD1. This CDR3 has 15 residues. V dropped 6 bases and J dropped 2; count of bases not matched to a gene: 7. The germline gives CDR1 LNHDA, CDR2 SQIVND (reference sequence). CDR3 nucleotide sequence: TGTGCCAGTAGCCCAGCCGGGACAGGGGCCTACGAGCAGTACTTC. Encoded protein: CASSPAGTGAYEQYF.

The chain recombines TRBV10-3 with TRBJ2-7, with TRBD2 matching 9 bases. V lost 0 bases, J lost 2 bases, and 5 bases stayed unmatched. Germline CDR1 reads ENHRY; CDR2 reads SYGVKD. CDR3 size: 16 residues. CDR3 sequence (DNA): TGTGCCATCAGTGAGTCGGCTAGCGGGGCCCCCTACGAGCAGTACTTC. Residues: CAISESASGAPYEQYF.

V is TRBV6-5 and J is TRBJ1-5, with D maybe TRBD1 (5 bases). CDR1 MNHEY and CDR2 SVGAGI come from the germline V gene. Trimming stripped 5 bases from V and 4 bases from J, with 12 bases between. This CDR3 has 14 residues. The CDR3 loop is CASSPDSRNQPQHF. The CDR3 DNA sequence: TGTGCCAGCAGTCCAGACAGCCGAAATCAGCCCCAGCATTTT.

The DNA of the CDR3 is TGTGCCAGCAGGTTACAGGGCCTCTCCAACTATGGCTACACCTTC. Encoded protein: CASRLQGLSNYGYTF. V is TRBV2 and J is TRBJ1-2; D possibly corresponds to TRBD1 (6 bases). Germline loops: CDR1 SNHLY, CDR2 FYNNEI. The V end was cut by 6 bases, the J end by 2 bases, with 16 bases between. This CDR3 contains 15 residues.

CDR3 DNA: TGTGCCAGCAGCGCCCAGGTCTCCAGGCCCGCATATGGCTACACCTTC. Its translation: CASSAQVSRPAYGYTF. The chain is built from TRBV7-9 and TRBJ1-2; D gene unclear. In germline, CDR1 is SEHNR, CDR2 FQNEAQ (reference sequence). V was shortened by 5 bases and J by 5 bases, with 21 bases between the two germline ends. This CDR3 comprises 16 residues.

CDR3 amino acids: CASSRRTGGNEKLFF. CDR3 coding DNA: TGTGCCAGCAGCCGCCGGACAGGGGGCAATGAAAAACTGTTTTTT. The chain joins TRBV7-6 to TRBJ1-4; 11 bases fit TRBD1. V dropped 5 bases and J dropped 5; count of bases not matched to a gene: 4. Germline values: CDR1 SGHVS, CDR2 FNYEAQ. The CDR3 is made up of 15 amino acids.

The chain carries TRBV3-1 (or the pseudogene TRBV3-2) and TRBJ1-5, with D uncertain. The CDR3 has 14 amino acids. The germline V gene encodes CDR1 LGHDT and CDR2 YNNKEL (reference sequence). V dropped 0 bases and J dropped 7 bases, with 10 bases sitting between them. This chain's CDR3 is CASSQDLGSQPQHF. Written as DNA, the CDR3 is TGTGCCAGCAGCCAAGATCTCGGTTCCCAGCCCCAGCATTTT.

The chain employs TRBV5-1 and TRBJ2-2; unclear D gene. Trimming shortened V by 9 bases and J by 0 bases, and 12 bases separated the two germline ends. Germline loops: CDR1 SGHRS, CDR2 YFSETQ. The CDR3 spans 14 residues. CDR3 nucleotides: TGCGCCACTGGGCCTCGAGCGAACACCGGGGAGCTGTTTTTT. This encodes CATGPRANTGELFF.

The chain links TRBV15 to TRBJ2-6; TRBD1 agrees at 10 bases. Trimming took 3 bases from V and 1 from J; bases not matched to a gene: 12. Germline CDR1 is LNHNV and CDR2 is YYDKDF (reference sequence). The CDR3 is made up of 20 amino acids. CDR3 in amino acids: CATSSPRDRGLLSGANVLTF. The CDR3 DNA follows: TGTGCCACCAGCAGCCCCCGGGACAGGGGACTCCTATCTGGGGCCAACGTCCTGACTTTC.

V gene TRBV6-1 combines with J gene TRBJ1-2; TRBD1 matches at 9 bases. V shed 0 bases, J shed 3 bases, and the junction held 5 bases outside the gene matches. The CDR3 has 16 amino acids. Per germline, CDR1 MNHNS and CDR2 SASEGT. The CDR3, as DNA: TGTGCCAGCAGTGAAGCACACGGGACAGGGTACTATGGCTACACCTTC. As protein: CASSEAHGTGYYGYTF.

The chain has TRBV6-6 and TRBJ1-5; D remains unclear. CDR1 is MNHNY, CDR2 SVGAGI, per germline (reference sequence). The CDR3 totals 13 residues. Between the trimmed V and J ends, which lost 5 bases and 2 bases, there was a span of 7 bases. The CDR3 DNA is TGTGCCAGCAGTCTCCTCGGCAATCAGCCCCAGCATTTT. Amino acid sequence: CASSLLGNQPQHF.

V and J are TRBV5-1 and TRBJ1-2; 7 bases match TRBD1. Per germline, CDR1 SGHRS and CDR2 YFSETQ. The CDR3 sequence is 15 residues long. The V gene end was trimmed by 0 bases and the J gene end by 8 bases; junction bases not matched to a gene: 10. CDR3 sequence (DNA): TGCGCCAGCAGCTTGGTTGTACAGGGGAGTGGGGGCTACACCTTC. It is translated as CASSLVVQGSGGYTF.

In nucleotides, the CDR3 is TGTGCCACAAGGCAGGCCGGTTGGGTGTGGAGCAATCAGCCCCAGCATTTT. This codes for CATRQAGWVWSNQPQHF. V gene TRBV24-1 combines with J gene TRBJ1-5; D call uncertain. Between the trimmed V and J ends, which lost 10 bases and 1 base, there was a span of 22 bases. From germline, CDR1 is KGHDR and CDR2 SFDVKD. The CDR3 sequence is 17 residues long.

The CDR3 DNA is TGTGCCAGCAGTTTCGCCAGTTTCTATGGCTACACCTTC. Translated, it gives CASSFASFYGYTF. V gene TRBV2 combines with J gene TRBJ1-2; no reliable D call. Germline values: CDR1 SNHLY, CDR2 FYNNEI. Deletions cut 5 bases from V and 4 bases from J, with 11 bases between. This CDR3 contains 13 residues.

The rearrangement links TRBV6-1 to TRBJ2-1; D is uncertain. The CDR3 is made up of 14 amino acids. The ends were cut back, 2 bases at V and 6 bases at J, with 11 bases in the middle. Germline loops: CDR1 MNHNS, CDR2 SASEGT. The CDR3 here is CASSETGVGNEQFF. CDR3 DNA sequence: TGTGCCAGCAGTGAAACTGGAGTGGGCAATGAGCAGTTCTTC.